One and the same sample provided the 11 T cell receptor beta chains below, sequenced in a study of Graves' ophthalmopathy and Graves' hyperthyroidism. The study amplified TCR beta CDR3 regions using RNA transcripts. Second-round multiplex PCR came after first-round RT-PCR with HTBI primers. TCRdb ran MiXCR on the multiplex PCR reads and lists one entry per CDR3 protein. The sample includes 600,000 to 650,000 distinct CDR3 sequences, about 20% seen only once; the top ten take around 6.5%. Sequenced material: peripheral blood. The receptors were gathered from a woman younger than 35 with stable Graves' hyperthyroidism. Some clones in this sample may be carry-over from other donors' samples.

This clonotype showed up many times. The gene calls are TRBV6-5 and TRBJ1-2; 8 bases agree with TRBD1. The CDR3 length is 14 residues. Losses at the gene ends were 2 bases for V and 4 bases for J; bases not matched to a gene: 3. Germline assignment: CDR1 MNHEY and CDR2 SVGAGI. CDR3 DNA: TGTGCCAGCAGTTACGACAGGGGAAGCTATGGCTACACCTTC. It translates to CASSYDRGSYGYTF.

The table lists this clonotype with many counts. This rearrangement joins TRBV27 to TRBJ1-1; 9 nucleotides align to TRBD1. CDR1 and CDR2 from the germline V gene are MNHEY and SMNVEV (reference sequence). CDR3 length: 15 residues. J was trimmed by 1 base and V by 6 bases; bases with no gene match: 6. This CDR3 is CASSYRGRGNTEAFF. CDR3 coding DNA: TGTGCCAGCAGCTACAGGGGGCGGGGGAACACTGAAGCTTTCTTT.

In its sample, this clonotype was seen many times. This chain connects TRBV30 to TRBJ1-1; possibly TRBD1 for D (6 bases). Germline V gene sequence: CDR1 GTSNPN, CDR2 SVGIG (reference sequence). This CDR3 has 12 amino acids. The V gene lost 5 bases and the J gene lost 2 bases, with 9 bases spanning the gap. CDR3 nucleotide sequence: TGTGCCTGGCACAGGGCTAACACTGAAGCTTTCTTT. It is translated as CAWHRANTEAFF.

This clonotype was counted ten times or more. The chain links TRBV2 to TRBJ2-5; 9 positions match TRBD1. CDR1 is SNHLY, CDR2 FYNNEI, per germline. The CDR3 is 12 residues long. V shed 8 bases and J 7 bases; nucleotides not matched to a gene: 5. DNA of the CDR3: TGTGCCAGCCTGGGACAGGGTGGGACCCAGTACTTC. Residues: CASLGQGGTQYF.

This clonotype was picked up many times. V usage is TRBV6-1 and J usage is TRBJ2-2; no reliable D call. V shed 2 bases and J shed 2 bases, with 9 bases lying between them. This CDR3 contains 15 residues. Germline CDR1 reads MNHNS; CDR2 reads SASEGT. CDR3 DNA: TGTGCCAGCAGTGAACAGCCCCGCAACACCGGGGAGCTGTTTTTT. Its translation is CASSEQPRNTGELFF.

Many counts were recorded for this clonotype. V usage is TRBV12-3 or TRBV12-4 and J usage is TRBJ1-2; possible D gene TRBD1, 5 bases. Trimming left V 6 bases short and J 4 bases short, with 15 bases between. This CDR3 spans 14 amino acids. The CDR3 here is CASSASGLSYGYTF. In DNA, the CDR3 is TGTGCCAGCAGCGCCTCAGGGCTATCCTATGGCTACACCTTC.

This clonotype was seen at least ten times. This chain connects TRBV20-1 to TRBJ2-7, with 7 bases lining up with TRBD1. The CDR3 extends over 13 amino acids. Germline CDR1 is DFQATT and CDR2 is SNEGSKA (reference sequence). Unmatched junction bases numbered 3, after V lost 3 bases and J lost 1 base. CDR3 sequence: CSARSGGSYEQYF. The CDR3, as DNA: TGCAGTGCTAGGTCAGGGGGATCCTACGAGCAGTACTTC.

This clonotype occurred many times. This chain connects TRBV30 to TRBJ1-1; D is unclear. Germline CDR1 reads GTSNPN; CDR2 reads SVGIG (reference sequence). Trimming removed 5 bases at V and 1 base at J, with 8 bases between. The CDR3 covers 12 residues. The CDR3 reads CAWARGNTEAFF. The CDR3 DNA follows: TGTGCCTGGGCCCGGGGGAACACTGAAGCTTTCTTT.

Ten or more counts support this clonotype. The V gene is TRBV25-1, the J gene TRBJ1-5; D gene ambiguous. The CDR3 has 14 residues. The germline CDR1 and CDR2 sequences are MGHDK and SYGVNS. Trimming cost V 2 bases and J 3 bases, with 8 bases left between them. The CDR3, as DNA: TGTGCCAGCAGTGAAGTAGGATCCAATCAGCCCCAGCATTTT. Its translation is CASSEVGSNQPQHF.

This clonotype was detected once. The chain joins TRBV6-1 to TRBJ1-1; D gene ambiguous. CDR1 and CDR2 from the germline V gene are MNHNS and SASEGT. The CDR3 runs 11 residues. Trimming removed 0 bases at V and 9 bases at J, with 5 bases between. The CDR3 region has the DNA TGTGCCAGCAGTGAAGCAGGGCAAGCTTTCTTT. It yields the protein CASSEAGQAFF.

This clonotype showed up many times. The rearrangement joins TRBV20-1 to TRBJ1-2, with a tentative D call TRBD1 (5 bases). V dropped 1 base and J dropped 4 bases, with 10 bases sitting between them. The CDR3 runs 13 residues. Germline loops: CDR1 DFQATT, CDR2 SNEGSKA (reference sequence). The CDR3 loop reads CSARGGASYGYTF. The CDR3 coding sequence is TGCAGTGCTAGAGGGGGCGCGAGCTATGGCTACACCTTC.